One sample yielded the 5 T cell receptor beta chains listed below, sequenced in a study of yellow fever vaccine responses in identical twins. MiXCR was run by TCRdb on the RT-PCR reads, yielding one entry per CDR3 protein. The data hold some 20,000 distinct CDR3 sequences, with under 70% observed a single time. Sequencing was performed on T cells from blood (PBMCs), unsorted or a sorted subset (not recorded which), taken before or after yellow fever vaccination (not recorded which). These receptor sequences come from a woman aged 18-29 years who received the yellow fever vaccine.

A note on this clonotype: At one end the junction does not follow the germline gene, possibly because of a read error. The chain links TRBV11-1 to TRBJ2-6; D may be TRBD2 (5 bases). Germline V gene lookup returns CDR1 SGHAT and CDR2 FQDESV (reference sequence). The CDR3 is 18 residues long. CDR3 nucleotides: TGTGCCAGCAGCCTAGCCGCGGCAGGTTCGTTGGGGGCCAACGTCCTGACTTTC. Its translation: CASSLAAAGSLGANVLTF.

The rearrangement joins TRBV6-1 to TRBJ2-7; TRBD2 is a possible D gene (6 bases). V was pared by 8 bases and J by 0 bases, with 17 bases between. Germline assignment: CDR1 MNHNS and CDR2 SASEGT. There are 15 residues in the CDR3. For the CDR3, the DNA is TGTGCCAGCCAGGCGTGGGCGGGGAGCTCCTACGAGCAGTACGTC. Translating gives CASQAWAGSSYEQYV.

This chain links TRBV7-6 with TRBJ2-7; TRBD2 aligns across 9 bases. This CDR3 has 15 residues. Per germline, CDR1 SGHVS and CDR2 FNYEAQ. The V gene end was trimmed by 0 bases and the J gene end by 3 bases; junction bases not matched to a gene: 3. Written as DNA, the CDR3 is TGTGCCAGCAGCTTAGCGTCAGCGGGAGGCTACGAGCAGTACTTC. Translating gives CASSLASAGGYEQYF.

The genes are TRBV5-1 and TRBJ2-1; D may be TRBD1 or TRBD2 (6 bases each). Germline V gene lookup returns CDR1 SGHRS and CDR2 YFSETQ. The V and J ends lost 4 bases and 7 bases respectively, with 18 bases between them. The CDR3 is 15 residues long. This CDR3 reads CASSLGGSKRNEQFF. In DNA form, the CDR3 reads TGCGCCAGCAGCCTGGGGGGCTCCAAGAGGAATGAGCAGTTCTTC.

This clonotype was detected only a few times. The chain carries TRBV11-1 and TRBJ2-1, with a possible D match to TRBD2 (6 bases). V was pared by 6 bases and J by 9 bases, with 18 bases between. Looked up from germline, CDR1 is SGHAT and CDR2 is FQDESV (reference sequence). The CDR3 is 14 residues long. CDR3 in amino acids: CASRLTPPGGEQFF. The CDR3 coding sequence is TGTGCCAGCAGGTTGACCCCCCCCGGGGGTGAGCAGTTCTTC.